What follows are 4 T cell receptor beta chains derived from one specimen sequenced in a study of human T cells and chemical hapten exposure. One entry per CDR3 protein, called by TCRdb with MiXCR from the RACE reads. Of some 79,000 distinct CDR3 sequences detected, roughly 7.2% appear once; the ten largest clones hold approximately 1.5%. Specified time point: patch test 1, 2 weeks after DPC sensitization. Specified treatment: therapeutic diphenylcyclopropenone sensitization with weekly scalp DPC. The source was whole blood, collected in connection with sensitization to the hapten diphenylcyclopropenone (DPC). Receptors were obtained from a woman in her 30s with alopecia areata. Some clones in this sample may be carry-over from other donors' samples.

This clonotype was seen at least ten times. The chain is built from TRBV5-1 and TRBJ1-2, with D perhaps matching TRBD1 (5 bases). V was trimmed by 8 bases and J by 0 bases, leaving 17 bases between them. The CDR3 length is 15 residues. The germline V gene has CDR1 SGHRS and CDR2 YFSETQ. CDR3 DNA sequence: TGCGCCAGTGGGCGTCCAGGGAAATCTAACTATGGCTACACCTTC. Its translation: CASGRPGKSNYGYTF.

As for this clonotype: With a much larger clone just one base away, this may be a read error. The rearrangement joins TRBV29-1 to TRBJ2-5; 11 nucleotides line up with TRBD2. Per the germline V gene, CDR1 is SQVTM and CDR2 is ANQGSEA. The CDR3 loop spans 16 amino acids. The CDR3 region has the DNA TGCAGCGTTGAGGGGACGACTAGCGGGGAACAAGAGGCCCAGTACTTC. Its protein is CSVEGTTSGEQEAQYF.

This chain uses TRBV12-3 or TRBV12-4 with TRBJ1-2; D remains unclear. The CDR3 totals 17 residues. V dropped 4 bases and J dropped 7 bases, with 25 bases sitting between them. The CDR3 DNA sequence: TGTGCCAGCAGTTCTACCCCGGACGGAGATGCGGTAGGTGGCTACACCTTC. Its translation: CASSSTPDGDAVGGYTF.

This clonotype has ten or more counts. The CDR3, as DNA: TGTGCCAGCAGCCCGACCGGGACAGGGGCCTCTGGGGCCAACGTCCTGACTTTC. It codes for CASSPTGTGASGANVLTF. The chain employs TRBV7-6 and TRBJ2-6, with TRBD1 identical over 10 bases. This CDR3 spans 18 amino acids. Losses at the gene ends were 5 bases for V and 0 bases for J; bases not matched to a gene: 7. Germline V lookup: CDR1 SGHVS, CDR2 FNYEAQ.